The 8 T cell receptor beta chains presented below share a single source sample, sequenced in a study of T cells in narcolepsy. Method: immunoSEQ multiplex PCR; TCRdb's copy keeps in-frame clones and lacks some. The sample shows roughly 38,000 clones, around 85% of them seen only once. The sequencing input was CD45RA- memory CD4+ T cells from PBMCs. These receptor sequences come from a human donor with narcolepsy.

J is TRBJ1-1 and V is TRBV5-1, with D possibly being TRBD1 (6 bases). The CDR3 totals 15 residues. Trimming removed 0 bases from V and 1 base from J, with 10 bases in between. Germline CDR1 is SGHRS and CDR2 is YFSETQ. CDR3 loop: CASSLGGARNTEAFF. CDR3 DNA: TGCGCCAGCAGCTTGGGGGGGGCGAGGAACACTGAAGCTTTCTTT.

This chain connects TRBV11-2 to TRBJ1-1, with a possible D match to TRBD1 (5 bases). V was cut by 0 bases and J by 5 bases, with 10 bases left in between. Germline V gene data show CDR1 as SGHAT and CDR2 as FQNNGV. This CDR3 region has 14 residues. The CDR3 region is CASSLEGLWTEAFF. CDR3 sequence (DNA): TGTGCCAGCAGCTTAGAGGGGCTGTGGACTGAAGCTTTCTTT.

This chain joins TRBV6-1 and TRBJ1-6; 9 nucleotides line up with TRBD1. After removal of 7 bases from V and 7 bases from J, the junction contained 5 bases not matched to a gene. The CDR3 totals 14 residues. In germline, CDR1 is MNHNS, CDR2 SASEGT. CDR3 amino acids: CASKGQGGNSPLHF. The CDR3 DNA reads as TGTGCCAGCAAGGGACAGGGAGGAAATTCACCCCTCCACTTT.

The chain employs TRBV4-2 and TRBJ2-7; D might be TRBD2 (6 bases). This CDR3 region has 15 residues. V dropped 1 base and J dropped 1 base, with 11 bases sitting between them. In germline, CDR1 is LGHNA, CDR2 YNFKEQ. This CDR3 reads CASSQVGAGSYEQYF. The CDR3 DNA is TGTGCCAGCAGCCAAGTTGGCGCGGGATCCTACGAGCAGTACTTC.

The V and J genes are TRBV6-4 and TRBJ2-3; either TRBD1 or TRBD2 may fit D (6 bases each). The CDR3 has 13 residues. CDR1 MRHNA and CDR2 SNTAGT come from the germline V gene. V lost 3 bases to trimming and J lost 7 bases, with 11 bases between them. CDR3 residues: CASSELRGHTQYF. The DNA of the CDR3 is TGTGCCAGCAGTGAACTCCGGGGGCATACGCAGTATTTT.

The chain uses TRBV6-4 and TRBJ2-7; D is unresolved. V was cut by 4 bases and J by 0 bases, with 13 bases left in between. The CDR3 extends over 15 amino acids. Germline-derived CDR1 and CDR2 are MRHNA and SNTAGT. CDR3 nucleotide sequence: TGTGCCAGCAGTGGGTTGACTGCTAGCTCCTACGAGCAGTACTTC. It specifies CASSGLTASSYEQYF.

Here the CDR3 DNA reads TGTGCCAGCAGCTATAGGGACAGGGGAGACTCACCCCTCCACTTT. It yields the protein CASSYRDRGDSPLHF. V and J are TRBV11-2 and TRBJ1-6; TRBD1 matches 10 bases. The CDR3 length is 15 residues. Germline V gene data show CDR1 as SGHAT and CDR2 as FQNNGV. V lost 4 bases to trimming and J lost 10 bases; unmatched junction nucleotides: 7.

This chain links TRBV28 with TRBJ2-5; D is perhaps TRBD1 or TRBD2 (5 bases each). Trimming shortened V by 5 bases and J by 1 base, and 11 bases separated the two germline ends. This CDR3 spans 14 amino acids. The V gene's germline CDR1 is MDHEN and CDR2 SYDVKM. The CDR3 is CASSRDGGQETQYF. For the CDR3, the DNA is TGTGCCAGCAGTCGGGACGGAGGCCAAGAGACCCAGTACTTC. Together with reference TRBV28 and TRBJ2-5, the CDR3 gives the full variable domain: DVKVTQSSRYLVKRTGEKVFLECVQDMDHENMFWYRQDPGLGLRLIYFSYDVKMKEKGDIPEGYSVSREKKERFSLILESASTNQTSMYLCASSRDGGQETQYFGPGTRLLVL.